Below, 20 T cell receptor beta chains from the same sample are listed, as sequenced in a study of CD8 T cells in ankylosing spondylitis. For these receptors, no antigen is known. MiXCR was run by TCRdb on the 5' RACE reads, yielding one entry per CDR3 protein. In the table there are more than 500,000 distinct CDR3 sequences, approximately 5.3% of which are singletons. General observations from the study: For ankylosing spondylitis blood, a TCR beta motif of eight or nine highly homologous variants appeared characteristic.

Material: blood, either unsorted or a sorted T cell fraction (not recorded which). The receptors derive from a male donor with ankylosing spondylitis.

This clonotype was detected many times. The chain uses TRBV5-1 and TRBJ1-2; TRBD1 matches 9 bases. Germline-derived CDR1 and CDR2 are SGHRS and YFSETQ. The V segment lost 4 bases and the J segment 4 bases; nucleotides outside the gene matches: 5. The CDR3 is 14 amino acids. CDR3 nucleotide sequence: TGCGCCAGCAGCCCGGGACAGGGTAGCTATGGCTACACCTTC. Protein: CASSPGQGSYGYTF.

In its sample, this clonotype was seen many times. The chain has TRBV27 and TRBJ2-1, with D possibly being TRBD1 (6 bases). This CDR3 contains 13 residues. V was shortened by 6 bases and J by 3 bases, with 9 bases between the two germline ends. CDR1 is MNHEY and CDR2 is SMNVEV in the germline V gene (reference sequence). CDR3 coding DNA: TGTGCCAGCAGGGGACACCTCTACAATGAGCAGTTCTTC. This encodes CASRGHLYNEQFF.

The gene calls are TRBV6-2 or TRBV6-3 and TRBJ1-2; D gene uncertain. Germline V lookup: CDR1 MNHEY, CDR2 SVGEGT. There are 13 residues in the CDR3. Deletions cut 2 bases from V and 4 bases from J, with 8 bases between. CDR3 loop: CASSYADSYGYTF. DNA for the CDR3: TGTGCCAGCAGTTACGCGGACTCCTATGGCTACACCTTC.

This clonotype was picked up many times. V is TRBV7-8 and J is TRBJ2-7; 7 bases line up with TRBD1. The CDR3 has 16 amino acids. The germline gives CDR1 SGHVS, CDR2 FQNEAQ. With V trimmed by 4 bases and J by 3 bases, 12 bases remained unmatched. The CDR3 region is CASSSALGQGVYEQYF. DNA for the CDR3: TGTGCCAGCAGCTCTGCTTTAGGCCAGGGGGTCTACGAGCAGTACTTC.

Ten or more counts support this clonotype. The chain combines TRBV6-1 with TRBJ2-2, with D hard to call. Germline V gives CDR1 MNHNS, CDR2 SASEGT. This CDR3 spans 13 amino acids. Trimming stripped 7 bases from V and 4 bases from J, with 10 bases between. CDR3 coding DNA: TGTGCCAGCACCTGGTCGATCACCGGGGAGCTGTTTTTT. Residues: CASTWSITGELFF.

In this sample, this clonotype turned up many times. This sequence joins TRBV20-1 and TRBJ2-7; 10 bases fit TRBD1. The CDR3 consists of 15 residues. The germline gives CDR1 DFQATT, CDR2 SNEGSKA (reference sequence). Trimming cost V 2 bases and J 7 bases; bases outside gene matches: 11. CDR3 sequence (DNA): TGCAGTGCTAGATCAGTTCGACAGGGGGCAGAAGAGCAGTACTTC. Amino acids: CSARSVRQGAEEQYF.

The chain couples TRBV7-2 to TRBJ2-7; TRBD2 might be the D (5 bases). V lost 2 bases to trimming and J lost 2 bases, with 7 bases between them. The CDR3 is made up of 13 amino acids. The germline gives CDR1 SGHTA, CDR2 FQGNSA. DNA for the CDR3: TGTGCCAGCAGCTTACGGCGGGCCTACGAGCAGTACTTC. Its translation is CASSLRRAYEQYF.

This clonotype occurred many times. For the CDR3, the DNA is TGCAGCGTTGACAGCGGGAGAGGTGTAGAGACCCAGTACTTC. This sequence encodes CSVDSGRGVETQYF. The chain employs TRBV29-1 and TRBJ2-5; 8 bases line up with TRBD2. V lost 3 bases and J lost 4; bases outside the gene matches: 7. Germline values: CDR1 SQVTM, CDR2 ANQGSEA. The CDR3 spans 14 residues.

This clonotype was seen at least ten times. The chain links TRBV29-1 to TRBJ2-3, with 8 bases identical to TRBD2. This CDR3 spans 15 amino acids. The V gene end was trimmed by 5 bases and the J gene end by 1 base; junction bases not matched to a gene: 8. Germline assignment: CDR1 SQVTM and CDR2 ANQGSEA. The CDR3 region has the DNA TGCAGCGTTAGTTGGCTAGCGGGCCGCACAGATACGCAGTATTTT. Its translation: CSVSWLAGRTDTQYF.

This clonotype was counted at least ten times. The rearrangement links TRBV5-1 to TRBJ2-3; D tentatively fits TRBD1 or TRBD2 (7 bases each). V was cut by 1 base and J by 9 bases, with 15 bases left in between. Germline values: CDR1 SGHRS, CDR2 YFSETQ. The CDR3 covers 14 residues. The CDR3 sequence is CASSLIQGEGTQYF. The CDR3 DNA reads TGCGCCAGCAGCTTGATCCAGGGGGAGGGGACGCAGTATTTT.

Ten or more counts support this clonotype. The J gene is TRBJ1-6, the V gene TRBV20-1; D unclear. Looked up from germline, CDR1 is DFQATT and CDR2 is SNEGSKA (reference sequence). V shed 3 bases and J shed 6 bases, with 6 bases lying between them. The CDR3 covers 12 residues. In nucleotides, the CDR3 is TGCAGTGCTAGGCGCTTTAATTCACCCCTCCACTTT. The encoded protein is CSARRFNSPLHF.

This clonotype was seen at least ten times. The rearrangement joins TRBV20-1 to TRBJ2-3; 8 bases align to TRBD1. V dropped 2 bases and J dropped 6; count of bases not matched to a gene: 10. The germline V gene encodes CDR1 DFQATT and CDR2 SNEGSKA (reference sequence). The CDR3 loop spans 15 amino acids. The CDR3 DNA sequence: TGCAGTGCTAGAAGTGGTCGGACAGGGAGCGATACGCAGTATTTT. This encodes CSARSGRTGSDTQYF.

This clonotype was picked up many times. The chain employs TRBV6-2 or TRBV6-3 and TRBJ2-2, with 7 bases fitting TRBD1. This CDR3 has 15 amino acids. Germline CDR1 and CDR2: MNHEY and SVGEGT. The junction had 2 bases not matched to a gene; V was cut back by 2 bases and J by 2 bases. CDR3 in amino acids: CASSYGTDNTGELFF. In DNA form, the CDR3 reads TGTGCCAGCAGTTACGGGACAGATAACACCGGGGAGCTGTTTTTT.

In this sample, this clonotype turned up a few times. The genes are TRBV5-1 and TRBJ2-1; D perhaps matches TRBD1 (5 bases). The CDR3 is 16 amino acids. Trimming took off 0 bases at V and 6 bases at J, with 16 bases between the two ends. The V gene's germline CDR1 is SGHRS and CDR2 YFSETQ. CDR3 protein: CASSLAQGTFVNEQFF. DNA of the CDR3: TGCGCCAGCAGCTTGGCCCAGGGTACCTTCGTCAATGAGCAGTTCTTC.

CDR3 sequence reads: CASSSRQVALQFF. Here the CDR3 DNA reads TGTGCCAGCAGCTCAAGACAGGTTGCTCTTCAGTTCTTC. This rearrangement joins TRBV7-2 to TRBJ2-1; TRBD1 might be the D (6 bases). Germline V lookup: CDR1 SGHTA, CDR2 FQGNSA. V shed 4 bases and J shed 13 bases, with 17 bases lying between them. There are 13 residues in the CDR3.

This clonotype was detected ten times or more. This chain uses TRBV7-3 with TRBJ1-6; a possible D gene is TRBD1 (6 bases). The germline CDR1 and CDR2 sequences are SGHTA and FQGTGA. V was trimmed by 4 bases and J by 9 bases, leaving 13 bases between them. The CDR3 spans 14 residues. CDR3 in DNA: TGTGCCAGCAGCTCGACAGGATACCCTTCACCCCTCCACTTT. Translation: CASSSTGYPSPLHF.

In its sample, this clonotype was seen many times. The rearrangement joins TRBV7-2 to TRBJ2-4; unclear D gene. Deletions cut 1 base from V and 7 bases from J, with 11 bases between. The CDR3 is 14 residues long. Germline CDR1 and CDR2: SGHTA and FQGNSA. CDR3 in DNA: TGTGCCAGCAGCTTAGTCAGCGCATCGAACATTCAGTACTTC. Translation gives CASSLVSASNIQYF.

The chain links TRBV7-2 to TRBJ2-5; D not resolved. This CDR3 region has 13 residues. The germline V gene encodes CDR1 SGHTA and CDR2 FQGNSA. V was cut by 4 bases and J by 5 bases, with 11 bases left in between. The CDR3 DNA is TGTGCCAGCAGCTCCCTAGGTCGGGAGACCCAGTACTTC. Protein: CASSSLGRETQYF.

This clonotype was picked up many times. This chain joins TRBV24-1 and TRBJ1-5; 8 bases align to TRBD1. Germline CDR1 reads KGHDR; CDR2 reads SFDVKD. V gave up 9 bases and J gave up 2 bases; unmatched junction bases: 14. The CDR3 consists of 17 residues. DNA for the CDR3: TGTGCCACCTCCTCCTCACGAGACAGGGGAGGCAATCAGCCCCAGCATTTT. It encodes CATSSSRDRGGNQPQHF.

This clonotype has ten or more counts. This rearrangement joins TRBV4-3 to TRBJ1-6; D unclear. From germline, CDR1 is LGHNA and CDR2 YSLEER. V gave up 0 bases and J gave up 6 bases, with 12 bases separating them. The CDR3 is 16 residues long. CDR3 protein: CASSQEPWVANSPLHF. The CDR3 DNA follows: TGCGCCAGCAGCCAAGAGCCGTGGGTCGCTAATTCACCCCTCCACTTT.